One and the same sample provided the 22 T cell receptor beta chains below, sequenced in a study of T cell changes during pregnancy in multiple sclerosis. The assay was immunoSEQ multiplex PCR, and TCRdb's table has in-frame clones only and misses some. Seen here are 66,000 or so clones, 70% to 90% observed once, and the top ten hold 0.89%. This material consisted of peripheral blood, taken in the first trimester of pregnancy. The receptors derive from a female donor in good health, enrolled as a control in a pregnancy study.

The chain employs TRBV2 and TRBJ2-1; D possibly corresponds to TRBD2 (7 bases). CDR3 length equals 15 residues. Trimming took 3 bases from V and 2 from J, leaving 11 bases between them. The germline V gene encodes CDR1 SNHLY and CDR2 FYNNEI. CDR3 sequence: CASSDSGGPYNEQFF. The CDR3 DNA follows: TGTGCCAGCAGTGATTCGGGGGGCCCCTACAATGAGCAGTTCTTC.

This chain uses TRBV2 with TRBJ1-2, with 8 nucleotides matching TRBD1. CDR3 length equals 15 residues. The germline CDR1 and CDR2 sequences are SNHLY and FYNNEI. With 6 bases clipped from V and 5 bases from J, the junction kept 11 bases outside the gene matches. For the CDR3, the DNA is TGTGCCAGCAGGGACGCTGGGACAGGAAAGTATGGCTACACCTTC. Its protein product is CASRDAGTGKYGYTF.

CDR3 region: CASSRQGSSSGANVLTF. The CDR3, as DNA: TGTGCCAGTAGCCGACAGGGATCCTCTTCGGGGGCCAACGTCCTGACTTTC. The rearrangement links TRBV19 to TRBJ2-6, with 7 bases matching TRBD1. From germline, CDR1 is LNHDA and CDR2 SQIVND (reference sequence). V lost 6 bases, J lost 4 bases, and 12 bases stayed unmatched. There are 17 residues in the CDR3.

This chain connects TRBV23-1 to TRBJ2-7; D gene unclear. TRBV23-1 is annotated as an ORF whose role is uncertain. CDR3 length: 10 residues. Between the trimmed V and J ends, which lost 8 bases and 10 bases, there was a span of 12 bases. The CDR3 nucleotides read TGCGCCAGCTCTTCGAGCCCCCAGTACTTC. Protein: CASSSSPQYF.

This rearrangement joins TRBV19 to TRBJ1-2; 7 nucleotides align to TRBD1. The V segment lost 8 bases and the J segment 3 bases; nucleotides outside the gene matches: 12. This CDR3 has 15 amino acids. Germline values: CDR1 LNHDA, CDR2 SQIVND (reference sequence). For the CDR3, the DNA is TGTGCCAGTGCTCCGACAGGGAGTGGTGACTATGGCTACACCTTC. Residues: CASAPTGSGDYGYTF.

The gene calls are TRBV10-3 and TRBJ2-2; D gene uncertain. The germline CDR1 and CDR2 sequences are ENHRY and SYGVKD. This CDR3 is 14 amino acids long. V was trimmed by 2 bases and J by 2 bases, leaving 6 bases between them. DNA for the CDR3: TGTGCCATCAGTGAGAACAGCAACACCGGGGAGCTGTTTTTT. Translation: CAISENSNTGELFF.

The V call is TRBV4-2, the J call TRBJ2-1; 7 positions agree with TRBD2. Germline V gene data show CDR1 as LGHNA and CDR2 as YNFKEQ. The CDR3 covers 16 residues. Trimming removed 0 bases from V and 4 bases from J; junction bases left unmatched: 6. The CDR3 DNA follows: TGTGCCAGCAGCCAAGATAACAGCGGGGCATACAATGAGCAGTTCTTC. This codes for CASSQDNSGAYNEQFF.

The chain uses TRBV6-6 and TRBJ1-2; D is ambiguous. CDR3 length: 15 amino acids. The germline V gene has CDR1 MNHNY and CDR2 SVGAGI (reference sequence). V was shortened by 2 bases and J by 2 bases, with 12 bases between the two germline ends. The CDR3 loop reads CASSYGVQLNYGYTF. In nucleotides, the CDR3 is TGTGCCAGCAGTTACGGTGTACAGCTCAACTATGGCTACACCTTC.

This clone was detected once. The J gene is TRBJ2-7, the V gene TRBV6-1; D ambiguous. CDR1 and CDR2 (germline): MNHNS, SASEGT. The CDR3 totals 11 residues. With 8 bases removed from V and 4 bases from J, the gap between germline ends came to 9 bases. CDR3 region: CASQDIYEQYF. CDR3 in DNA: TGTGCCAGCCAAGACATTTACGAGCAGTACTTC.

This chain connects TRBV6-1 to TRBJ1-1; possibly TRBD1 for D (6 bases). Germline V CDR1 and CDR2: MNHNS, SASEGT. This CDR3 is built from 15 residues. V lost 2 bases to trimming and J lost 5 bases, with 15 bases between them. This CDR3 reads CASSEQAGEGTEAFF. CDR3 DNA sequence: TGTGCCAGCAGTGAACAAGCAGGGGAGGGGACTGAAGCTTTCTTT.

J is TRBJ1-1 and V is TRBV7-3, with a possible D match to TRBD1 (5 bases). V shed 3 bases and J shed 3 bases, with 11 bases lying between them. Germline CDR1 reads SGHTA; CDR2 reads FQGTGA. This CDR3 region has 14 residues. The CDR3 DNA reads TGTGCCAGCAGCTTCGAAGGGGCGGACACTGAAGCTTTCTTT. It specifies CASSFEGADTEAFF.

CDR3 DNA sequence: TGCGCCAGCAGCCAAGATTATGCAGGTGGAAACACCATATATTTT. Its translation is CASSQDYAGGNTIYF. This chain links TRBV4-3 with TRBJ1-3; D uncertain. The CDR3 length is 15 residues. V shed 0 bases and J shed 3 bases, with 9 bases lying between them. CDR1 and CDR2 (germline): LGHNA, YSLEER.

This chain joins TRBV7-9 and TRBJ2-3; D ambiguous. This CDR3 has 13 residues. The V and J ends lost 3 bases and 3 bases respectively, with 7 bases between them. Germline values: CDR1 SEHNR, CDR2 FQNEAQ (reference sequence). DNA of the CDR3: TGTGCCAGCAGCTTTGTAGTGACAGATACGCAGTATTTT. The encoded protein is CASSFVVTDTQYF.

The gene calls are TRBV19 and TRBJ1-5; D gene unclear. CDR1 and CDR2 (germline): LNHDA, SQIVND (reference sequence). CDR3 length: 15 residues. V gave up 4 bases and J gave up 0 bases, with 10 bases separating them. CDR3 sequence reads: CASSTRDYSNQPQHF. The CDR3 DNA reads as TGTGCCAGTAGTACCCGGGATTATAGCAATCAGCCCCAGCATTTT.

The chain links TRBV7-2 to TRBJ2-7; 12 positions agree with TRBD2. This CDR3 region has 15 residues. Per germline, CDR1 SGHTA and CDR2 FQGNSA. With 5 bases clipped from V and 3 bases from J, the junction kept 5 bases outside the gene matches. CDR3 protein: CASSPRLAGVYEQYF. The CDR3 DNA reads TGTGCCAGCAGCCCTCGACTAGCGGGGGTCTACGAGCAGTACTTC.

CDR3 residues: CASSFRGGSNQPQHF. In nucleotides, the CDR3 is TGTGCCAGCAGCTTCAGGGGAGGGAGCAATCAGCCCCAGCATTTT. This chain connects TRBV7-2 to TRBJ1-5, with D maybe TRBD1 (6 bases). The germline V and J ends were trimmed by 3 bases and 1 base, with 10 bases remaining between them. CDR3 size: 15 residues. Germline assignment: CDR1 SGHTA and CDR2 FQGNSA.

The CDR3 loop is CASSFTDRVESGYTF. The DNA of the CDR3 is TGTGCCAGCAGCTTCACCGACAGGGTTGAAAGCGGCTACACCTTC. The chain uses TRBV5-6 and TRBJ1-2; 7 positions agree with TRBD1. The CDR3 has 15 residues. Germline values: CDR1 SGHDT, CDR2 YYEEEE. Trimming cost V 2 bases and J 8 bases; bases outside gene matches: 12. Full variable domain (remainder filled in from reference TRBV5-6 and TRBJ1-2): DAGVTQSPTHLIKTRGQQVTLRCSPKSGHDTVSWYQQALGQGPQFIFQYYEEEERQRGNFPDRFSGHQFPNYSSELNVNALLLGDSALYLCASSFTDRVESGYTFGSGTRLTVV.

V is TRBV7-2 and J is TRBJ1-1; D remains unclear. CDR3 length: 14 amino acids. Germline CDR1 SGHTA, CDR2 FQGNSA. Trimming pared 3 bases from V and 7 bases from J, leaving 15 bases between. CDR3 region: CASSFNFPGGEAFF. The DNA for the CDR3 is TGTGCCAGCAGCTTCAATTTCCCGGGTGGTGAAGCTTTCTTT.

Only a few counts were recorded for this clone. The chain has TRBV30 and TRBJ1-6, with a weak D call TRBD1 (6 bases). In germline, CDR1 is GTSNPN, CDR2 SVGIG (reference sequence). This CDR3 contains 16 residues. V was cut by 0 bases and J by 9 bases, with 18 bases left in between. CDR3 coding DNA: TGTGCCTGGAGTGTAACGGACAGACCTCCGGCTTCACCCCTCCACTTT. It translates to CAWSVTDRPPASPLHF.

J is TRBJ1-2 and V is TRBV18; D unresolved. The CDR3 runs 17 residues. V gave up 3 bases and J gave up 0 bases, with 17 bases separating them. The V gene's germline CDR1 is KGHSH and CDR2 LQKENI. CDR3: CASSPLGGEQTNYGYTF. CDR3 DNA: TGTGCCAGCTCACCCCTAGGCGGGGAACAAACTAACTATGGCTACACCTTC. Supplemented by reference TRBV18 and TRBJ1-2, the full variable domain reads NAGVMQNPRHLVRRRGQEARLRCSPMKGHSHVYWYRQLPEEGLKFMVYLQKENIIDESGMPKERFSAEFPKEGPSILRIQQVVRGDSAAYFCASSPLGGEQTNYGYTFGSGTRLTVV.

V and J are TRBV7-2 and TRBJ2-1; 12 bases line up with TRBD2. The length of the CDR3 is 17 residues. Germline V gene data show CDR1 as SGHTA and CDR2 as FQGNSA. The V segment lost 1 base and the J segment 2 bases; nucleotides outside the gene matches: 3. The CDR3 DNA reads as TGTGCCAGCAGCTTAGGGCCTAGCGGGGGGGCCTACAATGAGCAGTTCTTC. Translating it yields CASSLGPSGGAYNEQFF.

The rearrangement joins TRBV7-2 to TRBJ1-1; D is unclear. The CDR3 spans 13 residues. The germline V gene has CDR1 SGHTA and CDR2 FQGNSA. Deletions cut 5 bases from V and 11 bases from J, with 18 bases between. The CDR3 reads CASSPATRAVAFF. As DNA, the CDR3 is TGTGCCAGCAGCCCCGCGACTCGTGCCGTGGCTTTCTTT.